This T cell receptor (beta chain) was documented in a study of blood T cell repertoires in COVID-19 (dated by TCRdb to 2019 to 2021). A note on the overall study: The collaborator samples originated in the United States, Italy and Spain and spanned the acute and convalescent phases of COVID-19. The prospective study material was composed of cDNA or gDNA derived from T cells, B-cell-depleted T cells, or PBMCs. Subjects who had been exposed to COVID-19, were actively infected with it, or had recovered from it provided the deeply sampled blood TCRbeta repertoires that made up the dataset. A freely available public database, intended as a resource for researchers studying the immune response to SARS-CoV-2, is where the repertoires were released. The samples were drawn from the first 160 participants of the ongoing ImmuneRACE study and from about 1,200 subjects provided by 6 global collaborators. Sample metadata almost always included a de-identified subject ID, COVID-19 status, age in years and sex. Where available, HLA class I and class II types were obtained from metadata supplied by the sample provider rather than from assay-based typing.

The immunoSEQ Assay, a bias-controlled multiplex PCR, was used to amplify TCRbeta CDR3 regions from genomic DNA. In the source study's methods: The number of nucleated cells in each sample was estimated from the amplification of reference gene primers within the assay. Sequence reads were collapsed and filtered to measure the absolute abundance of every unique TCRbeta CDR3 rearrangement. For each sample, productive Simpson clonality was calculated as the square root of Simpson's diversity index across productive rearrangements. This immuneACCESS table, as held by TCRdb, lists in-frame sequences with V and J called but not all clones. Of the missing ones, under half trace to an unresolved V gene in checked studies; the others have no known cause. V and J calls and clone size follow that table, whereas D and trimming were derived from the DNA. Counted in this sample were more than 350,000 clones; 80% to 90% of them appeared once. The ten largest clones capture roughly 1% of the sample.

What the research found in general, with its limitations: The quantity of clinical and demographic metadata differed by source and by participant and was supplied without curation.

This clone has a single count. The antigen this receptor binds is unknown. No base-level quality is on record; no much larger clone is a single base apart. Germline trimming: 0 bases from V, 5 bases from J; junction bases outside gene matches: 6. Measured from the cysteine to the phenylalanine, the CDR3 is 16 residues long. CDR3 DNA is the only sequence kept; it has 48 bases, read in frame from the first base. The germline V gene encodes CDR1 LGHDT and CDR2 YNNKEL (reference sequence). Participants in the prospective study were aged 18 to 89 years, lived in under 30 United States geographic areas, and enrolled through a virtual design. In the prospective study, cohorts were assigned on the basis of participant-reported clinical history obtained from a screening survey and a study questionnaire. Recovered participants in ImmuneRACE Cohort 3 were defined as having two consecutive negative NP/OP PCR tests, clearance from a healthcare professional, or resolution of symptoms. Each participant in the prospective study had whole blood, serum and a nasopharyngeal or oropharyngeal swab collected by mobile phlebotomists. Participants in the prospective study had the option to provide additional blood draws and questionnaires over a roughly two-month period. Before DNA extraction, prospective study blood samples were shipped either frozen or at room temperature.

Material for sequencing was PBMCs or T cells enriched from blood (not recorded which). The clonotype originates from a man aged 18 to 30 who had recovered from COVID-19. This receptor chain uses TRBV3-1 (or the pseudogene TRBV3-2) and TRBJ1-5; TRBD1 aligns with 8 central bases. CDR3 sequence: CASSQDGTGGYQPQHF. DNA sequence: TGTGCCAGCAGCCAAGATGGAACAGGGGGGTATCAGCCCCAGCATTTT.